What follows are 26 T cell receptor beta chains derived from one specimen sequenced in a study of beta chain features in type 1 diabetes. The entirety of the isolated RNA underwent reverse transcription, so expressed TCRB transcripts were sequenced. Sequencing used immunoSEQ multiplex PCR; TCRdb keeps in-frame clones, though not all of them. The table records about 130,000 clones, 9% to 9.5% of them present only once. Sequences were obtained from central memory CD4+ T cells from blood. The receptors here all came from a young man in good health.

This clone showed up just a few times. V usage is TRBV4-2 and J usage is TRBJ2-7, with 9 bases that match TRBD1. The CDR3 consists of 15 residues. With 1 base clipped from V and 5 bases from J, the junction kept 6 bases outside the gene matches. Germline assignment: CDR1 LGHNA and CDR2 YNFKEQ. The CDR3 DNA reads TGTGCCAGCAGCCAAGCGGGACAGGGACGGGACGAGCAGTACTTC. It yields the protein CASSQAGQGRDEQYF.

The CDR3 DNA sequence: TGTGCCATCCGGGTCGGACAGGGACCCTACGAGCAGTACTTC. Amino acids: CAIRVGQGPYEQYF. The chain employs TRBV10-3 and TRBJ2-7, with 8 bases matching TRBD1. This CDR3 comprises 14 residues. Germline trimming cut 8 bases from V and 2 bases from J; bases unmatched to any gene: 8. In germline, CDR1 is ENHRY, CDR2 SYGVKD.

The chain links TRBV5-1 to TRBJ2-3; tentative D call: TRBD2 (6 bases). Looked up from germline, CDR1 is SGHRS and CDR2 is YFSETQ. Trimming cost V 4 bases and J 6 bases, with 18 bases left between them. The CDR3 covers 15 residues. CDR3 sequence: CASSEVGAGSDTQYF. The CDR3 DNA reads as TGCGCCAGCAGCGAAGTAGGCGCGGGGTCGGATACGCAGTATTTT.

This clone has more than one count but fewer than ten. J is TRBJ1-5 and V is TRBV6-5, with 8 bases identical to TRBD1. V lost 6 bases to trimming and J lost 2 bases; unmatched junction nucleotides: 3. The germline gives CDR1 MNHEY, CDR2 SVGAGI. This CDR3 has 14 amino acids. The chain's CDR3 is CASRSGQGNQPQHF. Written as DNA, the CDR3 is TGTGCCAGCAGGTCGGGACAGGGCAATCAGCCCCAGCATTTT.

The chain has TRBV5-1 and TRBJ2-5, with D tentatively TRBD1 (6 bases). V was pared by 4 bases and J by 0 bases, with 10 bases between. The CDR3 totals 14 residues. The germline V gene has CDR1 SGHRS and CDR2 YFSETQ. DNA for the CDR3: TGCGCCAGCAGCGCCGGGACAAACCAAGAGACCCAGTACTTC. Amino acids: CASSAGTNQETQYF.

V is TRBV30 and J is TRBJ1-5, with D possibly being TRBD1 (6 bases). The CDR3 is 15 residues long. The ends were cut back, 3 bases at V and 3 bases at J, with 15 bases in the middle. From germline, CDR1 is GTSNPN and CDR2 SVGIG (reference sequence). The CDR3 sequence: CAWRGRGGDNQPQHF. CDR3 sequence (DNA): TGTGCCTGGAGGGGCAGGGGAGGGGACAATCAGCCCCAGCATTTT.

This clone was observed a few times. The gene calls are TRBV5-4 and TRBJ2-5; 10 nucleotides agree with TRBD2. The CDR3 has 16 residues. Germline V gene sequence: CDR1 SGHNT, CDR2 YYREEE (reference sequence). After removal of 2 bases from V and 5 bases from J, the junction contained 9 bases not matched to a gene. For the CDR3, the DNA is TGTGCCAGCAGCTTCACTAGCGGGGCCCCCGGGGAGACCCAGTACTTC. It codes for CASSFTSGAPGETQYF.

The V gene is TRBV7-2, the J gene TRBJ1-1; TRBD1 matches at 7 bases. Germline-derived CDR1 and CDR2 are SGHTA and FQGNSA. With V trimmed by 6 bases and J by 2 bases, 9 bases remained unmatched. The CDR3 is 15 residues long. DNA for the CDR3: TGTGCCAGCAGTTTTCAACAGGGGACAAACACTGAAGCTTTCTTT. It yields the protein CASSFQQGTNTEAFF. Full variable domain (missing parts from reference TRBV7-2 and TRBJ1-1): GAGVSQSPSNKVTEKGKDVELRCDPISGHTALYWYRQSLGQGLEFLIYFQGNSAPDKSGLPSDRFSAERTGGSVSTLTIQRTQQEDSAVYLCASSFQQGTNTEAFFGQGTRLTVV.

This clone came up a few times. The same CDR3 can be traced to other DNA sequences in this sample. The rearrangement links TRBV30 to TRBJ1-5; 7 positions match TRBD1. The germline V gene encodes CDR1 GTSNPN and CDR2 SVGIG (reference sequence). CDR3 length equals 13 residues. The ends lost 3 bases at V and 6 bases at J; junction bases unmatched: 5. In DNA form, the CDR3 reads TGTGCCTGGAGCCGTCAGGGGGGTCAGCCCCAGCATTTT. It is translated as CAWSRQGGQPQHF.

This clone was detected many times. V and J are TRBV21-1 and TRBJ1-6; TRBD1 is the table's D call and was not checked against the DNA. TRBV21-1 is a documented pseudogene. The CDR3 runs to 13 residues. CDR3 residues: CASITGWNSPLHF. The CDR3 region has the DNA TGTGCCAGCATCACAGGGTGGAATTCACCCCTCCACTTT.

This clone was seen a few times. The chain uses TRBV27 and TRBJ2-7; 13 bases match TRBD2. This CDR3 is built from 15 residues. V trimming: 4 bases; J trimming: 4 bases; junction bases outside the gene matches: 4. Germline values: CDR1 MNHEY, CDR2 SMNVEV (reference sequence). CDR3 in amino acids: CASSWTSGGGYEQYF. CDR3 DNA: TGTGCCAGCAGTTGGACTAGCGGGGGCGGATACGAGCAGTACTTC.

This clone was detected only a few times. V is TRBV4-3 and J is TRBJ1-2; 9 bases align to TRBD1. Trimming took 4 bases from V and 0 from J; bases not matched to a gene: 9. CDR1 and CDR2 (germline): LGHNA, YSLEER. The CDR3 spans 17 residues. CDR3 nucleotides: TGCGCCAGCAGCCCCTTCACACAGGGGGCGACTAACTATGGCTACACCTTC. Protein: CASSPFTQGATNYGYTF.

This clone was seen a handful of times. The chain combines TRBV6-1 with TRBJ1-2, with a possible D match to TRBD1 (5 bases). This CDR3 comprises 15 residues. V lost 5 bases and J lost 8, with 21 bases in between. Germline V gene data show CDR1 as MNHNS and CDR2 as SASEGT. The CDR3, as DNA: TGTGCCAGCAGTTTGTTCAGCCCCCCTAGGGGAGGCTACACCTTC. Protein product: CASSLFSPPRGGYTF.

This chain uses TRBV7-7 with TRBJ2-5; TRBD2 agrees at 12 bases. This CDR3 is built from 15 residues. Losses at the gene ends were 5 bases for V and 7 bases for J; bases not matched to a gene: 8. Germline V gene data show CDR1 as SSHAT and CDR2 as FNYEAQ (reference sequence). The CDR3 reads CASSPGTSGPGTQYF. Here the CDR3 DNA reads TGTGCCAGCAGCCCAGGGACTAGCGGGCCCGGGACCCAGTACTTC.

The J gene is TRBJ1-2, the V gene TRBV21-1; the DNA was not compared with TRBD1, the D call given in the table. TRBV21-1 is a documented pseudogene. The CDR3 length is 14 residues. In DNA, the CDR3 is TGTGCCAGCAGCAAAAGCCAGGGGTACTATGGCTACACCTTC. This encodes CASSKSQGYYGYTF.

The chain links TRBV7-2 to TRBJ1-5, with a weak D call TRBD1 (6 bases). The CDR3 runs 15 residues. Trimming stripped 3 bases from V and 4 bases from J, with 13 bases between. Germline V gene sequence: CDR1 SGHTA, CDR2 FQGNSA. The CDR3: CASSLGRGTNQPQHF. The CDR3 region has the DNA TGTGCCAGCAGCTTGGGTAGGGGGACAAATCAGCCCCAGCATTTT.

This clone came up many times. The J gene is TRBJ2-1, the V gene TRBV19, with D perhaps matching TRBD1 (6 bases). The V gene's germline CDR1 is LNHDA and CDR2 SQIVND (reference sequence). The CDR3 length is 12 residues. Trimming removed 6 bases from V and 7 bases from J, with 10 bases in between. In DNA form, the CDR3 reads TGTGCCAGTAGCCGGACAGTAAATGAGCAGTTCTTC. Its protein is CASSRTVNEQFF. The full variable domain, its missing parts supplied by reference TRBV19 and TRBJ2-1, is DGGITQSPKYLFRKEGQNVTLSCEQNLNHDAMYWYRQDPGQGLRLIYYSQIVNDFQKGDIAEGYSVSREKKESFPLTVTSAQKNPTAFYLCASSRTVNEQFFGPGTRLTVL.

This clone came up a few times. V and J are TRBV7-2 and TRBJ2-5; the match to TRBD1 covers 7 bases. The V gene's germline CDR1 is SGHTA and CDR2 FQGNSA. This CDR3 region has 14 residues. V lost 2 bases and J lost 9; bases outside the gene matches: 9. The CDR3 nucleotides are TGTGCCAGCAGCTTACTCGACAGGGACGGACCCCAGTACTTC. It translates to CASSLLDRDGPQYF.

This clone was seen more than once but under ten times. The genes are TRBV6-5 and TRBJ1-1; D possibly corresponds to TRBD1 (5 bases). The CDR3 is 15 amino acids. Germline V gives CDR1 MNHEY, CDR2 SVGAGI. The V end was cut by 8 bases, the J end by 1 base, with 17 bases between. CDR3 bases: TGTGCCAGCCACCCCCCCAGGGCCGGGAACACTGAAGCTTTCTTT. This encodes CASHPPRAGNTEAFF.

V gene TRBV10-1 combines with J gene TRBJ2-1; TRBD2 agrees at 12 bases. The ends lost 5 bases at V and 12 bases at J; junction bases unmatched: 8. This CDR3 region has 14 residues. The germline gives CDR1 WNHNN, CDR2 SYGVQD (reference sequence). The CDR3 region is CASSPSGGASGQFF. CDR3 DNA sequence: TGCGCCAGCAGTCCTAGCGGGGGGGCTTCGGGGCAGTTCTTC.

In this sample, this clone turned up a few times. This chain connects TRBV5-6 to TRBJ2-3, with D perhaps matching TRBD2 (5 bases). This CDR3 spans 16 amino acids. CDR1 SGHDT and CDR2 YYEEEE come from the germline V gene. The V and J ends lost 4 bases and 4 bases respectively, with 19 bases between them. This chain's CDR3 is CASSRRQQLSSDTQYF. Here the CDR3 DNA reads TGTGCCAGCAGCCGGAGGCAACAGCTTTCGTCAGATACGCAGTATTTT.

This clone showed up just a few times. This rearrangement joins TRBV7-2 to TRBJ2-2; 10 bases map to TRBD2. The V segment lost 4 bases and the J segment 4 bases; nucleotides outside the gene matches: 3. CDR1 is SGHTA, CDR2 FQGNSA, per germline. The CDR3 sequence is 15 residues long. For the CDR3, the DNA is TGTGCCAGCAGCTGGGGACTAGCGATCACCGGGGAGCTGTTTTTT. Its protein product is CASSWGLAITGELFF.

V gene TRBV30 combines with J gene TRBJ2-5; TRBD2 is a possible D gene (7 bases). The germline gives CDR1 GTSNPN, CDR2 SVGIG (reference sequence). Trimming removed 4 bases at V and 5 bases at J, with 14 bases between. The CDR3 length is 13 residues. The DNA of the CDR3 is TGTGCCTGGAAAGGCAGGGGAGGGGAGACCCAGTACTTC. Protein: CAWKGRGGETQYF.

This sequence joins TRBV4-2 and TRBJ2-5, with 13 nucleotides matching TRBD2. The CDR3 contains 17 residues. Germline CDR1 LGHNA, CDR2 YNFKEQ. The J segment lost 1 base and the V segment lost 5 bases, leaving 7 bases of the junction unmatched. The CDR3 DNA reads as TGTGCCAGCAGCGGACTCGGGACTAGCGGGGTCCAAGAGACCCAGTACTTC. It translates to CASSGLGTSGVQETQYF.

The chain has TRBV7-2 and TRBJ1-5, with D perhaps matching TRBD1 (5 bases). V was trimmed by 0 bases and J by 6 bases, leaving 9 bases between them. The CDR3 sequence is 14 residues long. Germline CDR1 and CDR2: SGHTA and FQGNSA. The CDR3 region is CASSLAGVAQPQHF. As DNA, the CDR3 is TGTGCCAGCAGCTTAGCAGGGGTTGCTCAGCCCCAGCATTTT.

A few counts support this clone. The chain combines TRBV30 with TRBJ1-6; D might be TRBD1 (5 bases). The germline V and J ends were trimmed by 2 bases and 4 bases, with 9 bases remaining between them. Germline V gives CDR1 GTSNPN, CDR2 SVGIG (reference sequence). The CDR3 runs to 14 residues. CDR3 in DNA: TGTGCCTGGAGTATGGGGCAGTATAATTCACCCCTCCACTTT. Amino acids: CAWSMGQYNSPLHF.